One sample yielded the 3 T cell receptor beta chains listed below, sequenced in a study of T-cell reconstitution after alpha-beta-depleted transplantation in children. Unique molecular identifiers were used to barcode this TCRbeta library. A single record per CDR3 protein comes from TCRdb applying MiXCR to the PCR reads. The table lists some 280,000 distinct CDR3 sequences, approximately 9.8% of them singletons, with 10% in the top ten. The sample in question was PBMCs from the stem cell graft donor, obtained from the stem cell graft. The receptor set was obtained from a human donor who donated a stem cell graft to a child with SCID.

This rearrangement joins TRBV6-2 or TRBV6-3 to TRBJ2-1; 7 bases align to TRBD2. With V trimmed by 1 base and J by 9 bases, 9 bases remained unmatched. The germline V gene has CDR1 MNHEY and CDR2 SVGEGT. This CDR3 is 15 amino acids long. The CDR3 DNA reads as TGTGCCAGCAGTTACTATGACCCCGGGAGGCGTGAGCAGTTCTTC. This encodes CASSYYDPGRREQFF.

This clonotype has only a few counts. The chain uses TRBV5-1 and TRBJ1-1, with 7 bases fitting TRBD1. The CDR3 extends over 16 amino acids. CDR1 and CDR2 from the germline V gene are SGHRS and YFSETQ. V was clipped by 3 bases and J by 1 base; unmatched bases: 9. The DNA of the CDR3 is TGCGCCAGCAGCTCCCCCCTGGGACAGCCGAACACTGAAGCTTTCTTT. Its protein is CASSSPLGQPNTEAFF.

This clonotype has a handful of counts. The gene calls are TRBV14 and TRBJ2-2; a weak D match, TRBD1 (5 bases). From germline, CDR1 is SGHDN and CDR2 FVKESK. V shed 0 bases and J shed 4 bases, with 9 bases lying between them. The CDR3 has 15 residues. The CDR3 sequence is CASSQDKGVTGELFF. The CDR3 region has the DNA TGTGCCAGCAGCCAAGATAAAGGGGTCACCGGGGAGCTGTTTTTT.